Each of the 19 T cell receptor beta chains below was sequenced from the same sample in a study of blood T cells in healthy people across ages. The second PCR ran about 6 to 12 cycles with a sample-barcoded 5' primer and J-beta primers. TCRdb re-derived calls from the 5' RACE reads in MiXCR, one entry per CDR3 protein. The top ten clones hold 7.9% of a sample with roughly 1,500,000 distinct CDR3 sequences, roughly 40% of them seen once. What was sequenced was blood. These receptors were collected from a woman younger than 35 in good health.

This clonotype was counted only a few times. V is TRBV28 and J is TRBJ2-1; 10 bases match TRBD2. V trimming: 6 bases; J trimming: 8 bases; junction bases outside the gene matches: 10. The CDR3 sequence is 15 residues long. Germline CDR1 MDHEN, CDR2 SYDVKM. CDR3 bases: TGTGCCAGCAGGTTAGGCCCTAGCGGGGGATATGAGCAGTTCTTC. This gives the protein CASRLGPSGGYEQFF.

V gene TRBV25-1 combines with J gene TRBJ2-1, with 9 bases that match TRBD2. Per germline, CDR1 MGHDK and CDR2 SYGVNS. V was pared by 3 bases and J by 7 bases, with 4 bases of the junction left unmatched. The CDR3 loop spans 14 amino acids. CDR3 loop: CASSDVAGENEQFF. The CDR3 bases are TGTGCCAGCAGTGATGTAGCGGGGGAGAATGAGCAGTTCTTC. The full variable domain, with the rest looked up from reference TRBV25-1 and TRBJ2-1, is EADIYQTPRYLVIGTGKKITLECSQTMGHDKMYWYQQDPGMELHLIHYSYGVNSTEKGDLSSESTVSRIRTEHFPLTLESARPSHTSQYLCASSDVAGENEQFFGPGTRLTVL.

The rearrangement uses TRBV7-2 and TRBJ2-5, with 10 bases matching TRBD2. The tail of the sequence fits TRBJ2-7 better, so the J call may be wrong. This CDR3 region has 16 residues. Germline V gives CDR1 SGHTA, CDR2 FQGNSA. The CDR3 DNA sequence: TGTGCCAGCACCCTATATTCCGGGACTAGCGCCCACGAGCAGTACTTC. It is translated as CASTLYSGTSAHEQYF.

Comments on this clonotype: At one end the junction does not follow the germline gene, possibly because of a read error. The chain employs TRBV7-2 and TRBJ1-4; 7 bases agree with TRBD1. Germline V gene sequence: CDR1 SGHTA, CDR2 FQGNSA. The CDR3 runs 14 residues. The chain's CDR3 is CASSFQGGDEELFF. The CDR3 nucleotides are TGTGCCAGCAGCTTCCAGGGGGGGGATGAAGAACTGTTTTTT. Based on the CDR3 plus reference TRBV7-2 and TRBJ1-4, the full variable domain is GAGVSQSPSNKVTEKGKDVELRCDPISGHTALYWYRQSLGQGLEFLIYFQGNSAPDKSGLPSDRFSAERTGGSVSTLTIQRTQQEDSAVYLCASSFQGGDEELFFGSGTQLSVL.

The J gene is TRBJ2-5, the V gene TRBV24-1, with 9 bases that match TRBD2. Trimming at V came to 5 bases and at J to 11 bases, leaving 11 bases not matched to a gene. The CDR3 runs 14 residues. The V gene's germline CDR1 is KGHDR and CDR2 SFDVKD. CDR3 loop: CATSAPGTSNEQYF. The CDR3 nucleotides read TGTGCCACCAGTGCGCCCGGGACTAGCAATGAGCAGTACTTC.

This clonotype was seen only a few times. V and J are TRBV2 and TRBJ2-3, with 8 bases aligning to TRBD2. Germline assignment: CDR1 SNHLY and CDR2 FYNNEI. The ends lost 6 bases at V and 4 bases at J; junction bases unmatched: 6. The CDR3 is 14 residues long. This CDR3 is CASRGLAGPDTQYF. In nucleotides, the CDR3 is TGTGCCAGCAGGGGGTTAGCGGGGCCAGATACGCAGTATTTT.

This chain uses TRBV13 with TRBJ2-1; 7 nucleotides match TRBD2. After removal of 2 bases from V and 1 base from J, the junction contained 11 bases not matched to a gene. Germline CDR1 PRHDT, CDR2 FYEKMQ (reference sequence). The CDR3 totals 18 residues. The CDR3 protein is CASSLSPYVGGSYNEQFF. The CDR3, as DNA: TGTGCCAGCAGCTTATCCCCTTATGTGGGAGGGTCCTACAATGAGCAGTTCTTC.

The V gene is TRBV6-2 or TRBV6-3, the J gene TRBJ2-1, with 13 bases lining up with TRBD2. The CDR3 covers 15 residues. V dropped 8 bases and J dropped 6; count of bases not matched to a gene: 7. The germline CDR1 and CDR2 sequences are MNHEY and SVGEGT. The CDR3 bases are TGTGCCAGCTTTCCCGGGACTAGCGGGACCAATGAGCAGTTCTTC. The encoded protein is CASFPGTSGTNEQFF.

The chain employs TRBV4-2 and TRBJ2-7, with 10 bases fitting TRBD2. The CDR3 covers 15 residues. V shed 0 bases and J 5 bases; nucleotides not matched to a gene: 4. CDR1 LGHNA and CDR2 YNFKEQ come from the germline V gene. CDR3 protein: CASSQDTSGINEQYF. The CDR3 coding sequence is TGTGCCAGCAGCCAAGACACTAGCGGGATCAACGAGCAGTACTTC.

As for this clonotype: One end of the junction varies from germline; a read error may be responsible. The chain is built from TRBV27 and TRBJ1-2; possible D gene TRBD1, 5 bases. Per the germline V gene, CDR1 is MNHEY and CDR2 is SMNVEV (reference sequence). The CDR3 consists of 17 residues. The CDR3 reads CASSLSSGGAVTYGYTF. The CDR3 DNA sequence: TGTGCCAGCAGTTTATCTTCTGGGGGTGCGGTAACCTATGGCTACACTTTC.

This clonotype was detected ten times or more. The chain has TRBV4-2 and TRBJ2-7; the D gene is possibly TRBD2 (5 bases). Germline V CDR1 and CDR2: LGHNA, YNFKEQ. V lost 0 bases and J 0 bases, leaving 9 bases between the germline ends. The CDR3 extends over 15 amino acids. The CDR3 DNA follows: TGTGCCAGCAGCCAAGATTCTAGCTCCTCCTACGAGCAGTACTTC. This encodes CASSQDSSSSYEQYF.

This chain uses TRBV7-2 with TRBJ1-5, with D tentatively TRBD1 (6 bases). This CDR3 has 12 amino acids. Deletions cut 8 bases from V and 10 bases from J, with 15 bases between. Germline V CDR1 and CDR2: SGHTA, FQGNSA. CDR3 loop: CASSGGLGPQHF. CDR3 in DNA: TGTGCCAGCTCGGGGGGGCTAGGCCCCCAGCATTTT. Filled out from reference TRBV7-2 and TRBJ1-5, the complete variable domain reads GAGVSQSPSNKVTEKGKDVELRCDPISGHTALYWYRQSLGQGLEFLIYFQGNSAPDKSGLPSDRFSAERTGGSVSTLTIQRTQQEDSAVYLCASSGGLGPQHFGDGTRLSIL.

V usage is TRBV10-3 and J usage is TRBJ2-1; 9 bases are a match to TRBD2. The DNA end is a closer match to TRBJ2-7, so the J assignment may be wrong. This CDR3 is built from 15 residues. CDR1 and CDR2 from the germline V gene are ENHRY and SYGVKD. The CDR3 bases are TGTGCCATGAGTAGCGGGGGACCCTCCTACAATGAGCAGTACTTC. This codes for CAMSSGGPSYNEQYF.

There are a few counts of this clonotype. V and J are TRBV4-1 and TRBJ2-1; D is ambiguous. The J call could be wrong; TRBJ2-7 is a better fit for the DNA end. This CDR3 contains 15 residues. Germline assignment: CDR1 MGHRA and CDR2 YSYEKL. This CDR3 is CASSPSTATYNEQYF. As DNA, the CDR3 is TGCGCCAGCAGCCCCAGTACAGCAACCTACAATGAGCAGTACTTC.

This chain links TRBV4-1 with TRBJ1-2; weak D call: TRBD1 (5 bases). V shed 0 bases and J shed 6 bases, with 17 bases lying between them. Germline V gene sequence: CDR1 MGHRA, CDR2 YSYEKL. CDR3 length: 16 amino acids. The CDR3 region has the DNA TGCGCCAGCAGCCAAGAAACGGCGGGGACCCACCATGGCTACACCTTC. Encoded protein: CASSQETAGTHHGYTF.

The rearrangement joins TRBV20-1 to TRBJ2-3, with D uncertain. CDR1 and CDR2 (germline): DFQATT, SNEGSKA (reference sequence). There are 12 residues in the CDR3. The CDR3 sequence is CSHPGGTDTQYF. DNA for the CDR3: TGCAGCCACCCAGGTGGCACAGATACGCAGTATTTT.

The rearrangement links TRBV5-6 to TRBJ2-7; D not resolved. This CDR3 has 12 amino acids. Germline lookup yields CDR1 SGHDT and CDR2 YYEEEE. V was clipped by 0 bases and J by 12 bases, with 13 bases between them. The CDR3 DNA follows: TGTGCCAGCAGCTTGGTAGGGTTACAGCTGTACTTC. Translating it yields CASSLVGLQLYF.

Only a few counts were recorded for this clonotype. This chain joins TRBV20-1 and TRBJ2-1, with TRBD1 identical over 8 bases. V shed 3 bases and J 6 bases; nucleotides not matched to a gene: 7. Germline loops: CDR1 DFQATT, CDR2 SNEGSKA (reference sequence). The CDR3 consists of 14 residues. The CDR3 DNA reads as TGCAGTGCTAGTGACAGGGGCTTCCGCAATGAGCAGTTCTTC. Translating it yields CSASDRGFRNEQFF.

The chain carries TRBV19 and TRBJ1-1, with TRBD1 identical over 7 bases. The CDR3 loop spans 16 amino acids. J was trimmed by 0 bases and V by 6 bases; bases with no gene match: 10. CDR1 is LNHDA and CDR2 is SQIVND in the germline V gene (reference sequence). The CDR3 reads CASRRGPQGLNTEAFF. CDR3 nucleotides: TGTGCCAGTAGGCGAGGCCCACAGGGGCTGAACACTGAAGCTTTCTTT.